What follows are 32 T cell receptor beta chains derived from one specimen sequenced in a study of blood T cells in healthy people across ages. Together with a sample-barcoded 5' primer, a J-beta primer mix was included in a second PCR lasting about 6 to 11 cycles. MiXCR, run by TCRdb on the 5' RACE reads, gives a single entry per CDR3 protein. This table has 500,000 to 550,000 distinct CDR3 sequences, about 25% appearing once. These same data were also listed under a study on T cells of mothers and their children.

The sequencing input was blood. The receptors shown here come from a boy aged 5-17 years in good health.

This clonotype was seen only a few times. The chain joins TRBV20-1 to TRBJ1-4; D might be TRBD1 (5 bases). Germline V gene lookup returns CDR1 DFQATT and CDR2 SNEGSKA (reference sequence). The V end was cut by 6 bases, the J end by 7 bases, with 15 bases between. The CDR3 has 13 amino acids. CDR3: CSAMSGVVEKLFF. In nucleotides, the CDR3 is TGCAGTGCCATGTCGGGGGTGGTTGAAAAACTGTTTTTT.

The chain has TRBV11-2 and TRBJ2-5; D call uncertain. Trimming left V 1 base short and J 2 bases short, with 14 bases between. Germline V gives CDR1 SGHAT, CDR2 FQNNGV. The CDR3 sequence is 16 residues long. The CDR3 nucleotides read TGTGCCAGCAGCTTAGGCTCGCCCCAGAATCAAGAGACCCAGTACTTC. This encodes CASSLGSPQNQETQYF.

The rearrangement links TRBV7-2 to TRBJ2-3; TRBD1 matches 10 bases. Trimming took 5 bases from V and 5 from J; bases not matched to a gene: 13. Germline CDR1 and CDR2: SGHTA and FQGNSA. CDR3 size: 17 residues. CDR3 nucleotide sequence: TGTGCCAGCAGCCCAAACTTAGACAGGGGGCGCAAAGATACGCAGTATTTT. It is translated as CASSPNLDRGRKDTQYF.

CDR3 sequence reads: CSPGGSHLGEQYF. CDR3 coding DNA: TGCAGTCCGGGAGGTAGCCACCTGGGCGAGCAGTACTTC. The rearrangement links TRBV20-1 to TRBJ2-7; the match to TRBD2 covers 7 bases. Germline lookup yields CDR1 DFQATT and CDR2 SNEGSKA (reference sequence). V was pared by 8 bases and J by 6 bases, with 13 bases of the junction left unmatched. The CDR3 spans 13 residues.

This clonotype came up once. The rearrangement joins TRBV6-1 to TRBJ2-3, with a possible D match to TRBD2 (6 bases). V was shortened by 7 bases and J by 4 bases, with 15 bases between the two germline ends. The CDR3 has 14 residues. Germline-derived CDR1 and CDR2 are MNHNS and SASEGT. The CDR3 spells CASNTGGAADTQYF. The CDR3, as DNA: TGTGCCAGCAACACCGGAGGGGCGGCAGATACGCAGTATTTT.

This clonotype has a handful of counts. The genes are TRBV27 and TRBJ1-4; D is ambiguous. V was pared by 6 bases and J by 4 bases, with 6 bases between. Germline V gene data show CDR1 as MNHEY and CDR2 as SMNVEV (reference sequence). This CDR3 spans 12 amino acids. In DNA form, the CDR3 reads TGTGCCAGCAGAGGCAGTAATGAAAAACTGTTTTTT. This gives the protein CASRGSNEKLFF.

This sequence joins TRBV24-1 and TRBJ2-3, with D possibly being TRBD1 (5 bases). The CDR3 extends over 13 amino acids. The V and J ends lost 9 bases and 2 bases respectively, with 11 bases between them. The germline gives CDR1 KGHDR, CDR2 SFDVKD. Here the CDR3 DNA reads TGTGCCACCGGTAGGGGATCCACAGATACGCAGTATTTT. Translating it yields CATGRGSTDTQYF.

The chain employs TRBV28 and TRBJ2-2, with 9 bases aligning to TRBD1. Germline CDR1 and CDR2: MDHEN and SYDVKM. CDR3 length: 14 amino acids. V was clipped by 8 bases and J by 3 bases; unmatched bases: 4. The CDR3 DNA sequence: TGTGCCAGCGGTGGACAGGGGCACACCGGGGAGCTGTTTTTT. The encoded protein is CASGGQGHTGELFF.

The rearrangement links TRBV3-1 to TRBJ2-7; 8 bases line up with TRBD2. The V and J ends lost 3 bases and 3 bases, in that order; junction bases with no gene match: 4. Germline assignment: CDR1 LGHDT and CDR2 YNNKEL (reference sequence). The length of the CDR3 is 14 residues. The CDR3 sequence is CASSHREGLYEQYF. The DNA for the CDR3 is TGTGCCAGCAGCCACCGGGAGGGCCTCTACGAGCAGTACTTC.

This clonotype was detected once. CDR3 sequence: CASSLSPTYEQYF. The DNA of the CDR3 is TGTGCCAGCAGTTTATCCCCTACGTACGAGCAGTACTTC. The gene calls are TRBV27 and TRBJ2-7, with D hard to call. Trimming stripped 0 bases from V and 4 bases from J, with 7 bases between. The CDR3 covers 13 residues. CDR1 is MNHEY, CDR2 SMNVEV, per germline (reference sequence).

This clonotype was recorded a few times. The chain uses TRBV21-1 and TRBJ2-2; TRBD2 reflects the table's D call only, with no check against the DNA. TRBV21-1 is a known pseudogene. The CDR3 is 18 amino acids. DNA for the CDR3: TGTGCCAGCAGCAAAGGGGAGGATTCTCTACAAGGGACCGGGGAGCTGTTTTTT. It specifies CASSKGEDSLQGTGELFF.

This clonotype was seen a handful of times. A read error may account for a junction end that differs from germline. The chain uses TRBV20-1 and TRBJ2-2; a weak D match, TRBD1 (6 bases). The CDR3 is 14 amino acids. Germline V lookup: CDR1 DFQATT, CDR2 SNEGSKA (reference sequence). CDR3 region: CSATQGRDTGKLFF. The CDR3 DNA reads as TGCAGTGCTACACAGGGACGGGACACCGGGAAGCTGTTTTTT.

As DNA, the CDR3 is TGTGCCAGCAGGGGGACAGGGGGACGGGAAAAACTGTTTTTT. Translated: CASRGTGGREKLFF. This chain uses TRBV12-3 or TRBV12-4 with TRBJ1-4, with TRBD1 matching over 11 bases. This CDR3 region has 14 residues. The J segment lost 8 bases and the V segment lost 6 bases, leaving 5 bases of the junction unmatched.

This sequence joins TRBV28 and TRBJ2-2; 12 bases map to TRBD2. The CDR3 is made up of 15 amino acids. The germline gives CDR1 MDHEN, CDR2 SYDVKM. V lost 6 bases, J lost 7 bases, and 6 bases stayed unmatched. CDR3 sequence reads: CASSQRLAGVGELFF. As DNA, the CDR3 is TGTGCCAGCAGCCAAAGACTAGCGGGAGTCGGGGAGCTGTTTTTT.

In the case of this clonotype: A read error is possible here, since a much larger clone lies one base away. This chain connects TRBV6-5 to TRBJ2-5; D might be TRBD2 (6 bases). Germline-derived CDR1 and CDR2 are MNHEY and SVGAGI. The CDR3 consists of 15 residues. This CDR3 is CASSHSIYGRETQYF. The CDR3 region has the DNA TGTGCCAGCAGTCACTCGATTTATGGGAGGGAGACCCAGTACTTC.

This chain connects TRBV10-3 to TRBJ2-5; D possibly corresponds to TRBD2 (6 bases). The J call may not be correct, given that the DNA end is closer to TRBJ2-1. The germline CDR1 and CDR2 sequences are ENHRY and SYGVKD. The CDR3 runs to 16 residues. The CDR3 loop reads CAISEEGTGLLNEQFF. The CDR3 DNA reads as TGTGCCATCAGTGAAGAAGGGACGGGACTCTTGAATGAGCAGTTCTTC.

Turning to this clonotype: A junction end diverges from the germline sequence, so it may reflect a read error. The V gene is TRBV5-1, the J gene TRBJ1-3; a possible D gene is TRBD1 (5 bases). The CDR3 is made up of 14 amino acids. Per germline, CDR1 SGHRS and CDR2 YFSETQ. CDR3: CASSLGDSGNTIYF. The DNA of the CDR3 is TGTGCCAGCAGCTTGGGGGACTCTGGAAACACCATATATTTT.

This clonotype has only a few counts. V and J are TRBV4-3 and TRBJ2-5; weak D call: TRBD2 (6 bases). TRBJ2-7 explains the end of the DNA better; the J call may be wrong. Germline V lookup: CDR1 LGHNA, CDR2 YSLEER. The CDR3 consists of 14 residues. In DNA form, the CDR3 reads TGCGCCAGCAGCCAAGGACTAGGAACCTACGAGCAGTACTTC. This translates into CASSQGLGTYEQYF.

A remark on this clonotype: A much larger clone differs by one base, so this may be a read error. V usage is TRBV6-2 or TRBV6-3 and J usage is TRBJ1-1; D gene uncertain. The V gene's germline CDR1 is MNHEY and CDR2 SVGEGT. The ends were cut back, 5 bases at V and 4 bases at J, with 14 bases in the middle. This CDR3 spans 14 amino acids. The CDR3 region has the DNA TGTGCCAGCAGTCCTTATTTACAGAGCACTGAAGCTTTCTTT. Its translation is CASSPYLQSTEAFF.

This clonotype was seen repeatedly, ten times or more. The chain employs TRBV28 and TRBJ2-7; D unclear. The V and J ends lost 4 bases and 6 bases respectively, with 10 bases between them. The germline CDR1 and CDR2 sequences are MDHEN and SYDVKM. CDR3 length: 12 amino acids. The CDR3 nucleotides read TGTGCCAGCAGTTCCCTTTCTCCCGAGCAGTACTTC. This translates into CASSSLSPEQYF. Full variable domain (remainder filled in from reference TRBV28 and TRBJ2-7): DVKVTQSSRYLVKRTGEKVFLECVQDMDHENMFWYRQDPGLGLRLIYFSYDVKMKEKGDIPEGYSVSREKKERFSLILESASTNQTSMYLCASSSLSPEQYFGPGTRLTVT.

The CDR3 DNA is TGTGCCAGCAGCGTAGGGGTAGGGGTTGGCGATCAGCCCCAGCATTTT. Encoded protein: CASSVGVGVGDQPQHF. The chain uses TRBV9 and TRBJ1-5; TRBD1 is a possible D gene (5 bases). CDR1 is SGDLS, CDR2 YYNGEE, per germline. The CDR3 sequence is 16 residues long. Trimming left V 0 bases short and J 5 bases short, with 15 bases between.

This clonotype was observed a few times. The V call is TRBV9, the J call TRBJ2-2, with TRBD2 matching 12 bases. V lost 4 bases to trimming and J lost 7 bases; unmatched junction nucleotides: 5. The CDR3 runs 15 residues. The germline V gene has CDR1 SGDLS and CDR2 YYNGEE. The CDR3 region has the DNA TGTGCCAGCAGCCCCCGACTAGCGGGAGACGGGGAGCTGTTTTTT. Amino acid sequence: CASSPRLAGDGELFF. Combining the CDR3 with reference TRBV9 and TRBJ2-2 gives the whole variable domain DSGVTQTPKHLITATGQRVTLRCSPRSGDLSVYWYQQSLDQGLQFLIQYYNGEERAKGNILERFSAQQFPDLHSELNLSSLELGDSALYFCASSPRLAGDGELFFGEGSRLTVL.

The gene calls are TRBV4-1 and TRBJ2-3, with D perhaps matching TRBD2 (7 bases). CDR3 length equals 16 residues. The V gene lost 6 bases and the J gene lost 2 bases, with 18 bases spanning the gap. Germline V lookup: CDR1 MGHRA, CDR2 YSYEKL. CDR3 region: CASRGWGRGYTDTQYF. The CDR3 bases are TGCGCCAGCAGAGGGTGGGGGCGGGGGTACACAGATACGCAGTATTTT.

Only a few counts were recorded for this clonotype. The chain couples TRBV4-1 to TRBJ1-1, with D possibly matching TRBD1 (5 bases). The CDR3 has 16 amino acids. CDR1 and CDR2 (germline): MGHRA, YSYEKL. V was clipped by 0 bases and J by 0 bases, with 11 bases between them. The CDR3 DNA reads TGCGCCAGCAGCCAAGATGACGACAGCATGAACACTGAAGCTTTCTTT. Translating it yields CASSQDDDSMNTEAFF.

The rearrangement links TRBV2 to TRBJ2-3, with D perhaps TRBD2 (5 bases). Germline CDR1 and CDR2: SNHLY and FYNNEI. This CDR3 comprises 14 residues. Deletions cut 9 bases from V and 1 base from J, with 14 bases between. The CDR3 here is CASLLGRGTDTQYF. The CDR3 DNA is TGTGCCAGTCTACTAGGTCGGGGCACAGATACGCAGTATTTT. Complete variable domain (other parts from reference TRBV2 and TRBJ2-3): EPEVTQTPSHQVTQMGQEVILRCVPISNHLYFYWYRQILGQKVEFLVSFYNNEISEKSEIFDDQFSVERPDGSNFTLKIRSTKLEDSAMYFCASLLGRGTDTQYFGPGTRLTVL.

This clonotype was observed a handful of times. The chain links TRBV2 to TRBJ2-7; D not certain. The CDR3 loop spans 11 amino acids. The germline V gene has CDR1 SNHLY and CDR2 FYNNEI. V lost 1 base and J lost 7, with 5 bases in between. The DNA for the CDR3 is TGTGCCAGCAGTGAAGAAAGGGAGCAGTACTTC. As protein: CASSEEREQYF.

In its sample, this clonotype was seen a few times. The rearrangement joins TRBV4-1 to TRBJ2-3; 10 nucleotides align to TRBD1. J was trimmed by 4 bases and V by 4 bases; bases with no gene match: 5. This CDR3 region has 15 residues. CDR1 and CDR2 (germline): MGHRA, YSYEKL. The CDR3 is CASSLRTGGSDTQYF. CDR3 DNA: TGCGCCAGCAGCCTACGGACAGGGGGATCAGATACGCAGTATTTT.

There are a few counts of this clonotype. V usage is TRBV28 and J usage is TRBJ2-5; possibly TRBD1 for D (6 bases). CDR1 MDHEN and CDR2 SYDVKM come from the germline V gene. CDR3 length: 14 amino acids. Between the trimmed V and J ends, which lost 6 bases and 0 bases, there was a span of 11 bases. The CDR3 region is CASSRGWYQETQYF. DNA for the CDR3: TGTGCCAGCAGCAGGGGATGGTACCAAGAGACCCAGTACTTC.

This clonotype was counted only a few times. The chain has TRBV4-3 and TRBJ2-2, with 12 bases lining up with TRBD2. The CDR3 totals 17 residues. Looked up from germline, CDR1 is LGHNA and CDR2 is YSLEER. The V gene end was trimmed by 3 bases and the J gene end by 5 bases; junction bases not matched to a gene: 7. In DNA, the CDR3 is TGCGCCAGCAGCCAGGGACTAGCGGGCGTAGAAACCGGGGAGCTGTTTTTT. It specifies CASSQGLAGVETGELFF.

The chain uses TRBV20-1 and TRBJ2-1; the match to TRBD1 covers 12 bases. The germline V gene has CDR1 DFQATT and CDR2 SNEGSKA (reference sequence). The CDR3 runs 15 residues. V lost 2 bases, J lost 6 bases, and 5 bases stayed unmatched. The CDR3 sequence is CSARNRDRGLNEQFF. Written as DNA, the CDR3 is TGCAGTGCTAGAAACCGGGACAGGGGGCTCAATGAGCAGTTCTTC.

This clonotype was seen more than once but under ten times. The chain recombines TRBV20-1 with TRBJ2-2, with TRBD1 matching over 7 bases. The germline V gene encodes CDR1 DFQATT and CDR2 SNEGSKA (reference sequence). The V and J ends lost 3 bases and 1 base, in that order; junction bases with no gene match: 8. This CDR3 comprises 16 residues. The CDR3 nucleotides read TGCAGTGCTAGGAGGACAGGCAGGCAGAACACCGGGGAGCTGTTTTTT. It specifies CSARRTGRQNTGELFF.

This clonotype showed up just a few times. V and J are TRBV3-1 and TRBJ2-2; the D gene is possibly TRBD1 (6 bases). Trimming stripped 3 bases from V and 3 bases from J, with 11 bases between. Germline lookup yields CDR1 LGHDT and CDR2 YNNKEL (reference sequence). There are 15 residues in the CDR3. As DNA, the CDR3 is TGTGCCAGCAGCCAGATGACAGGCTACACCGGGGAGCTGTTTTTT. This codes for CASSQMTGYTGELFF. Combining the CDR3 with reference TRBV3-1 and TRBJ2-2 gives the whole variable domain DTAVSQTPKYLVTQMGNDKSIKCEQNLGHDTMYWYKQDSKKFLKIMFSYNNKELIINETVPNRFSPKSPDKAHLNLHINSLELGDSAVYFCASSQMTGYTGELFFGEGSRLTVL.